A selection of T cell receptor beta chains follows, all from one sample in a study of immune evolution from preneoplasia to lung adenocarcinoma. Repertoires were generated with immunoSEQ multiplex PCR, while TCRdb's copy carries only in-frame clones and drops some. The sample has about 41,000 clones; approximately 80% are singletons. Sequenced input: FFPE invasive lung adenocarcinoma tissue. These TCRs come from a person between 55 and 69 years old with lung adenocarcinoma. CDR3s include the opening cysteine and the closing phenylalanine or tryptophan. The order of the fields is J gene, D gene, clone size, V gene, CDR3 DNA, CDR3 protein. A D gene is named only where the DNA matches it firmly. Rows may omit the clone size; those that give it use once, few, many or a size class.

TRBJ2-1 TRBD1 - TRBV28 TGTGCCAGCAGTACCACCAGGGGGCCAAGGTACAATGAGCAGTTCTTC CASSTTRGPRYNEQFF
TRBJ2-5 - - TRBV25-1 TGTGCCAGCAGTACTGAGTGGGAGACCCAGTACTTC CASSTEWETQYF
TRBJ1-5 - - TRBV27 TGTGCCAGCAGTCCTTACAGGGAAGATCAGCCCCAGCATTTT CASSPYREDQPQHF
TRBJ2-3 - - TRBV4-3 TGCGCCAGCAGCCCTTCTGCAGGGACGGATACGCAGTATTTT CASSPSAGTDTQYF
TRBJ2-3 - once TRBV7-9 TGTGCCAGCAGCGCGTGGGCAGGGTTGACAGATACGCAGTATTTT CASSAWAGLTDTQYF
TRBJ2-7 - - TRBV5-5 TGTGCCAGCAGCTCCCCCGGACTTGGCGAGCAGTACTTC CASSSPGLGEQYF
TRBJ2-6 - - TRBV28 TGTGCCAGCAGTGGCGGCACACACTCTGGGGCCAACGTCCTGACTTTC CASSGGTHSGANVLTF
TRBJ2-5 TRBD1 - TRBV11-2 TGTGCCAGCAGTGCCGTCTGGGGACAGACAAAGTACCAAGAGACCCAGTACTTC CASSAVWGQTKYQETQYF
TRBJ1-1 - - TRBV7-2 TGTGCCAGCAACCTAGGGGGGAACACTGAAGCTTTCTTT CASNLGGNTEAFF
TRBJ2-5 - - TRBV28 TGTGCCAGCAGTTTATACCAAGAGACCCAGTACTTC CASSLYQETQYF
TRBJ1-2 - once TRBV18 TGTGCCAGCTCACCTCAGGGACACTCTACGACTAACTATGGCTACACCTTC CASSPQGHSTTNYGYTF
TRBJ2-1 - - TRBV29-1 TGCAGCGTTAAACAGAAGAGCTCCTACAATGAGCAGTTCTTC CSVKQKSSYNEQFF
TRBJ2-7 - - TRBV6-5 TGTGCCAGCAGTGCTACCTGGGGGGAGCAGTACTTC CASSATWGEQYF
TRBJ1-1 - - TRBV5-1 TGCGCCAGCAGGGGGCAGGGAGACACTGAAGCTTTCTTT CASRGQGDTEAFF
TRBJ1-1 - - TRBV7-9 TGTGCCAGCAGCCCGCAAGGGCCCACCGAAGCTTTCTTT CASSPQGPTEAFF
TRBJ2-7 - - TRBV27 TGTGCCAGCGTTGGGGGGCCCTACGAGCAGTACTTC CASVGGPYEQYF
TRBJ2-1 TRBD2 - TRBV6-6 TGTGCCAGCCGCGGGGGGGGTGAGCAGTTCTTC CASRGGGEQFF
TRBJ2-3 TRBD1 - TRBV6-6 TGTGCCAGCAGTTACCGTTACTACAGGGGGGATACGCAGTATTTT CASSYRYYRGDTQYF
TRBJ1-2 - - TRBV7-2 TGTGCCAGCGGGGACTACAGGGTTGGCTACACCTTC CASGDYRVGYTF
TRBJ2-3 - few TRBV11-3 TGTGCCAGCAGCTTAGGTGGGAGTAGCGCAACGCAGTATTTT CASSLGGSSATQYF
TRBJ2-7 - - TRBV5-6 TGTGCCAGCAGCTACCGTTACGAGCAGTACTTC CASSYRYEQYF
TRBJ2-5 - once TRBV9 TGTGCCAGCAGCACCTCAGGTGGGGGTCCCCGAGAGACCCAGTACTTC CASSTSGGGPRETQYF
TRBJ1-2 - - TRBV5-4 TGTGCCAGCAGCCCTCTAGGGACTAACTATGGCTACACCTTC CASSPLGTNYGYTF
TRBJ2-3 TRBD2 - TRBV7-2 TGTGCCAGCAGCTTAGGGGCGGGAGGCACAAGCACAGATACGCAGTATTTT CASSLGAGGTSTDTQYF
TRBJ1-3 - - TRBV5-1 TGCGCCAGCAGCTTGGAGCGGGCGAACTCTGGAAACACCATATATTTT CASSLERANSGNTIYF
TRBJ2-3 - - TRBV5-1 TGCGCCAGCAGCCCGACTAGGACAGATACGCAGTATTTT CASSPTRTDTQYF
TRBJ2-2 - - TRBV28 TGTGCCAGCACCTCCACGTCGGGACGGACAATAGGGACCGGGGAGCTGTTTTTT CASTSTSGRTIGTGELFF
TRBJ2-6 - once TRBV21-1 TGTGCCAGCAGCTGGGGGGACGGGTGGGATGGGGCCAACGTCCTGACTTTC CASSWGDGWDGANVLTF
TRBJ2-7 TRBD2 - TRBV13 TGTGCCAGCAGCTTAGGTAGCGAGCGGGGCTACGAGCAGTACTTC CASSLGSERGYEQYF
TRBJ2-1 - - TRBV7-3 TGTGCCAGCAGCTTAAGAGACAATGAGCAGTTCTTC CASSLRDNEQFF
TRBJ2-3 TRBD1 - TRBV5-1 TGCGCCAGCAGCTCCGGGACAGGGGTAGCGCCAGATACGCAGTATTTT CASSSGTGVAPDTQYF
TRBJ1-5 TRBD1 - TRBV19 TGTGCCAGTGCGAGAGCGGGGAAACAGGGGATAGGCAATCAGCCCCAGCATTTT CASARAGKQGIGNQPQHF
TRBJ1-2 - - TRBV10-3 TGTGCCATCAGTCCCGGGACTAACTATGGCTACACCTTC CAISPGTNYGYTF
TRBJ1-1 TRBD1 - TRBV7-2 TGTGCCAGCAGTCGGGACAGGGGGTCCACTGAAGCTTTCTTT CASSRDRGSTEAFF
TRBJ2-7 TRBD2 - TRBV6-5 TGTGCCAGCAGTTACCCCCGCGGGGGCTCCTACGAGCAGTACTTC CASSYPRGGSYEQYF
TRBJ1-5 TRBD1 few TRBV6-1 TGTGCCAGCAGCTTCGACAGGGCCGAGGGGCAGCCCCAGCATTTT CASSFDRAEGQPQHF
TRBJ2-3 TRBD2 - TRBV13 TGTGCCAGCAGCTTACTAGCGGGAGAGCTCGTCTCTAGCACAGATACGCAGTATTTT CASSLLAGELVSSTDTQYF
TRBJ2-3 - - TRBV18 TGTGCCAGCTCACCAGCAGATACGCAGTATTTT CASSPADTQYF
TRBJ2-1 - - TRBV6-1 TGTGCCAGCAGCGTGAGTTACAATGAGCAGTTCTTC CASSVSYNEQFF
TRBJ2-3 TRBD2 - TRBV4-1 TGCGCCAGCAGCCAAGGCGGACTAGATTATGGCACAGATACGCAGTATTTT CASSQGGLDYGTDTQYF
TRBJ2-1 - - TRBV27 TGTGCCAGTACTTGGGGAACCTACAATGAGCAGTTCTTC CASTWGTYNEQFF